This TCR beta chain was documented in a study of graft-versus-host responses after intestinal transplantation. Findings and limits, study-wide: The presence of high graft-versus-host to host-versus-graft clonal ratios in allografts characterized patients with graft-donor T cell macrochimerism. Ileal or blood samples showed some GvH clones first, and such clones were also found in recipient marrow.

With regard to this clone: Its specificity is not known. This CDR3 is also generated by other DNA sequences in the sample.

CDR1 and CDR2 from the germline V gene are MGHRA and YSYEKL. Trimming at V came to 1 base and at J to 2 bases, leaving 1 base not matched to a gene. The CDR3 loop spans 14 amino acids. Using immunoSEQ multiplex PCR, the repertoire was profiled, and TCRdb retains in-frame clones only, with some absent. The sample comprises around 87,000 clones, 85% to 95% of which are singletons, and approximately 0.4% rests with the top ten. This TCR derives from a human donor who was the organ donor for an intestinal transplant. The chain is built from TRBV4-1 and TRBJ1-2, with TRBD1 matching 7 bases. The sequences come from unstimulated CD8+ T cells sorted from spleen or lymph node cells, collected before transplant. The CDR3 protein is CASSQGGQNYGYTF. DNA of the CDR3: TGCGCCAGCAGCCAAGGGGGACAGAACTATGGCTACACCTTC.